These T cell receptor beta chains were read from a single sample in a study of blood T cell repertoires in COVID-19. Generated by immunoSEQ multiplex PCR, the TCRdb table keeps only in-frame clones and is missing some. The sample consists of roughly 70,000 clones, around nine tenths of them appearing once. Sequences were obtained from peripheral blood. All receptors derive from an older man with acute or convalescent COVID-19. Both conserved end residues are part of each CDR3.

CDR3 protein | J gene | V gene
CASSLALRETNYEQYF | TRBJ2-7 | TRBV5-1
CAISESGQNNQPQHF | TRBJ1-5 | TRBV10-3
CSASPLADQETQYF | TRBJ2-5 | TRBV20-1
CASSQQEYNEQFF | TRBJ2-1 | TRBV28
CASSQDLRGGNTEAFF | TRBJ1-1 | TRBV4-2
CASSLGAGRDTEAFF | TRBJ1-1 | TRBV28
CSARADEKLFF | TRBJ1-4 | TRBV20-1
CATSDGRGGVETQYF | TRBJ2-5 | TRBV24-1
CASSLISTGLGYEQYF | TRBJ2-7 | TRBV3-1/TRBV3-2
CASGRGSGGNTEAFF | TRBJ1-1 | TRBV12-5
CATSRDGGSSYNEQFF | TRBJ2-1 | TRBV15
CASSYYSGDPGPGQAFYEQFF | TRBJ2-1 | TRBV6-2/TRBV6-3
CASSSSSGGYGYTF | TRBJ1-2 | TRBV4-1
CASSLAGAQVKNIQYF | TRBJ2-4 | TRBV5-6
CATSGTDSDTQYF | TRBJ2-3 | TRBV24-1
CASSYIGQDRGYTF | TRBJ1-2 | TRBV6-2/TRBV6-3
CASSQEGGSGANVLTF | TRBJ2-6 | TRBV4-3
CASRVSGTGSPDTQYF | TRBJ2-3 | TRBV5-1
CASSKLQGREQYF | TRBJ2-7 | TRBV6-2/TRBV6-3
CASSAGQSYQPQHF | TRBJ1-5 | TRBV6-5
CASSLLYGGASRNEQFF | TRBJ2-1 | TRBV27
CASSLDRGDGNTIYF | TRBJ1-3 | TRBV5-1
CASSLTGSYGYTF | TRBJ1-2 | TRBV11-2
CASSHGSQGKNNQPQHF | TRBJ1-5 | TRBV4-1
CATTGEGRGNQPQHF | TRBJ1-5 | TRBV28
CAISGRPAEEKYF | TRBJ2-7 | TRBV10-3
CASSQYPEPTNEKLFF | TRBJ1-4 | TRBV4-2
CASSLSGTGAGYTF | TRBJ1-2 | TRBV28
CASSEARKGRAETQYF | TRBJ2-5 | TRBV2
CASSLGTSGGDEQFF | TRBJ2-1 | TRBV7-2
CASSPQGVGEQFF | TRBJ2-1 | TRBV3-1/TRBV3-2
CASSPGVAGSTDTQYF | TRBJ2-3 | TRBV5-4
CASRGQISGANVLTF | TRBJ2-6 | TRBV28
CASIIGGSTDTQYF | TRBJ2-3 | TRBV28
CAWSVGVGAQYYGYTF | TRBJ1-2 | TRBV30
CASRAYAGGETDTQYF | TRBJ2-3 | TRBV19
CATSDLPVVGNQETQYF | TRBJ2-5 | TRBV24-1
CASSTTGVRTDTQYF | TRBJ2-3 | TRBV19
CASSLPGQGSYNEQFF | TRBJ2-1 | TRBV7-2
CASSLARQGAGYGYTF | TRBJ1-2 | TRBV7-2
CASSPIAGGPVGGDTQYF | TRBJ2-3 | TRBV7-2
CASSLSGGDTEAFF | TRBJ1-1 | TRBV7-2
CASSARVGNTIYF | TRBJ1-3 | TRBV9
CATSETTAGAAKNEQFF | TRBJ2-1 | TRBV24-1
CASSRANQPQHF | TRBJ1-5 | TRBV7-9
CASSDTTGARNSPLHF | TRBJ1-6 | TRBV4-1
CASSSYARSGGDTDTQYF | TRBJ2-3 | TRBV7-3
CASSVGGTATYEQYF | TRBJ2-7 | TRBV9
CASSRDTYNSPLHF | TRBJ1-6 | TRBV19
CASSQDSLKPEAFF | TRBJ1-1 | TRBV4-1
CASSLGTAYNSPLHF | TRBJ1-6 | TRBV3-1/TRBV3-2
CASSQDDSGTYHSYEQYF | TRBJ2-7 | TRBV3-1/TRBV3-2
CASSRWTGVSGNTIYF | TRBJ1-3 | TRBV14
CASSPAGGPSYNEQFF | TRBJ2-1 | TRBV2
CASSSTPTLTGGNEKLFF | TRBJ1-4 | TRBV28
CATRTSTGNTGELFF | TRBJ2-2 | TRBV24-1
CASTREGAKTDTQYF | TRBJ2-3 | TRBV5-1